This T cell receptor beta chain was profiled in a study of blood T cell repertoires in COVID-19. Study at large: Italy, Spain and the United States were the sources of the convalescent and acute COVID-19 samples.

The CDR3 covers 15 residues. Between the trimmed V and J ends, which lost 3 bases and 1 base, there was a span of 10 bases. Germline V gives CDR1 MDHEN, CDR2 SYDVKM. Per the original methods: Scientists estimated how many nucleated cells there were by amplifying reference gene primers. TCRdb's table, derived via immunoSEQ multiplex PCR, lists solely in-frame clones and lacks some. Clone size and V and J calls were adopted from that table, with D and trimming inferred from the DNA. The sample has 200,000 to 250,000 clones, roughly 82% seen once; the top ten hold approximately 4.9%. Sequenced: peripheral blood. The source of this sequence is a woman over 75 with active or convalescent COVID-19. The V and J genes are TRBV28 and TRBJ1-3; D might be TRBD1 (6 bases). The CDR3 region is CASSLAGESGNTIYF. CDR3 bases: TGTGCCAGCAGTTTGGCAGGGGAGTCTGGAAACACCATATATTTT.